This TCR beta chain was obtained from a study of blood T cell repertoires in COVID-19 (dated by TCRdb to between 2020 and 2021). Regarding the complete study: The collaborator samples originated in the United States, Italy and Spain and spanned the acute and convalescent phases of COVID-19. The material from the prospective study consisted of cDNA or gDNA derived from T cells, B-cell-depleted T cells, or PBMCs. The dataset comprised deeply sampled blood TCRbeta repertoires from subjects exposed to, actively infected with, or recovered from COVID-19. The repertoires were made available in a free public database intended to serve as a resource for research on the immune response to SARS-CoV-2. The samples were drawn from two sources: the first 160 participants of the ongoing ImmuneRACE study, and 1,000 to 1,500 subjects contributed by 6 global collaborators. Nearly every sample came with metadata listing a de-identified subject ID, COVID-19 status, age in years and sex. Where available, HLA class I and class II types were obtained from metadata supplied by the sample provider rather than from assay-based typing. Overall study outcomes, separate from this receptor: How much clinical and demographic metadata was included differed by source and by participant, and the metadata was provided uncurated.

As regards this clone: Its antigen is currently not known. One base away there is no much larger clone; base qualities are not given.

TCRbeta CDR3 regions were amplified from genomic DNA using the immunoSEQ Assay, a bias-controlled multiplex PCR. The paper's data handling went like this. Nucleated cell counts per sample were estimated from amplification of reference gene primers within the assay. To quantify the absolute abundance of each unique TCRbeta CDR3 rearrangement, sequence reads were collapsed and filtered. For each sample, productive Simpson clonality was calculated as the square root of Simpson's diversity index over productive rearrangements. Entries here come from immuneACCESS through TCRdb and include only in-frame sequences with V and J called. Some clones fail to appear in such tables; in the studies checked, an unresolved V gene covers under half of the shortfall, and the cause of the remainder is unknown. The DNA gave D and trimming, while V, J and clone size come from that table. This sample comprises 200,000 to 300,000 clones, around four fifths of them detected only once. 5.5% to 8% of the sample rests with the top ten.

Collaborating institutions collected whole blood in K2EDTA tubes following their own protocols. Collaborator samples were shipped for TCRbeta analysis as frozen whole blood, isolated PBMCs, or DNA extracted from either sample type. From cysteine to phenylalanine, the CDR3 is 14 amino acids long. Only the CDR3 portion is preserved as DNA: 42 bases, with reading frame beginning at the first base. Per the germline V gene (reference sequence), MNHEY is the CDR1 and SMNVEV is the CDR2. V loses 6 bases, J loses 5 bases, and the germline ends lie 13 bases apart. The chain was built from TRBV27 and TRBJ2-2; TRBD1 might be the D gene, on 5 matching bases. Specimen: peripheral blood. The receptor's source is a woman in her sixties or seventies with active or convalescent COVID-19. The DNA sequence reads TGTGCCAGCAGGAAAGGGGCTTATACCGGGGAGCTGTTTTTT. Protein translation: CASRKGAYTGELFF.